The clone carrying this T cell receptor beta chain was recorded once. The data were taken from a study of cytomegalovirus exposure and HLA in healthy donors. Amplification used 60 Vbeta primers and 13 Jbeta primers. Libraries were prepared by immunoSEQ multiplex PCR; TCRdb keeps only in-frame clonotypes and omits some of them. The table has 150,000 to 200,000 clones, approximately 80% seen once; the top ten hold 4.8%. V was pared by 3 bases and J by 6 bases, with 9 bases between. Germline V CDR1 and CDR2: SEHNR, FQNEAQ (reference sequence). The CDR3 consists of 13 residues. Sequenced input: PBMCs. The sequence derives from a man aged 18 to 30 in good health and CMV-seronegative. The chain has TRBV7-9 and TRBJ2-1; D gene unclear. CDR3 sequence: CASSLVPGNEQFF. The CDR3 DNA reads TGTGCCAGCAGCTTGGTTCCAGGCAATGAGCAGTTCTTC.